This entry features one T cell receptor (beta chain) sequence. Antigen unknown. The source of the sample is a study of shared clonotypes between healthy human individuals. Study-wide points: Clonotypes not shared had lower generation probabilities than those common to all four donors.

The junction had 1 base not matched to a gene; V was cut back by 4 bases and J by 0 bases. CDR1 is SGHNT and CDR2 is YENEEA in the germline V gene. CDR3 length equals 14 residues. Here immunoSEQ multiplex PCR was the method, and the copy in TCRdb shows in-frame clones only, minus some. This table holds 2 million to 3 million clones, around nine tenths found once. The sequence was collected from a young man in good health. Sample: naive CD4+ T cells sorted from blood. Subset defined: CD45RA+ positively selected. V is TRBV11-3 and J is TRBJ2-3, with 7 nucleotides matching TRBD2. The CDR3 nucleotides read TGTGCCAGCAGCTATAGCGGGAGCACAGATACGCAGTATTTT. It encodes CASSYSGSTDTQYF. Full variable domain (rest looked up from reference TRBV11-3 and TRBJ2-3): EAGVVQSPRYKIIEKKQPVAFWCNPISGHNTLYWYLQNLGQGPELLIRYENEEAVDDSQLPKDRFSAERLKGVDSTLKIQPAELGDSAVYLCASSYSGSTDTQYFGPGTRLTVL.